The next 22 T cell receptor beta chains were all read from a single sample in a study of Tregs in tolerant kidney transplant recipients (dated by TCRdb to between 2018 and 2021). The library was obtained by the immunoSEQ multiplex PCR assay. TCRdb provides this immuneACCESS table in a form limited to in-frame rearrangements. Some clones are lacking; in checked studies, under half of them reflect an unresolved V gene, and why the rest are absent is not known. This sample comprises approximately 60,000 clones, around 87% of them detected only once. The leading ten clones occupy 3.8% of the sample. The sample's time point label, in plain terms: 6 months after combined kidney and bone marrow transplant. Transplants used related donors with nonmyeloablative bone marrow transplantation; mixed chimerism was transient in the human trials. Sequencing was performed on CD4+ T cells from blood (PBMCs), taken 6 months after the transplant. The receptors originated from a human patient who received a combined kidney and bone marrow transplant. It is possible that, after a transplant, some T cells come from the graft donor.

The chain links TRBV28 to TRBJ1-2, with D uncertain. CDR1 is MDHEN and CDR2 is SYDVKM in the germline V gene. The CDR3 covers 12 residues. V shed 6 bases and J shed 6 bases, with 11 bases lying between them. CDR3 sequence: CASRHQVDGYTF. The CDR3 DNA follows: TGTGCCAGCAGACACCAGGTCGATGGCTACACCTTC.

The J gene is TRBJ1-2, the V gene TRBV7-2; tentative D call: TRBD1 (6 bases). Germline CDR1 and CDR2: SGHTA and FQGNSA. V was trimmed by 2 bases and J by 8 bases, leaving 9 bases between them. The CDR3 contains 12 residues. DNA of the CDR3: TGTGCCAGCAGCTTAAGTCAGGGGGGCTACACCTTC. Amino acid sequence: CASSLSQGGYTF.

The V gene is TRBV11-3, the J gene TRBJ2-1; 7 bases align to TRBD2. V was pared by 0 bases and J by 8 bases, with 16 bases of the junction left unmatched. From germline, CDR1 is SGHNT and CDR2 YENEEA. The CDR3 covers 18 residues. Here the CDR3 reads CASSLDKMGLPNGDEQFF. For the CDR3, the DNA is TGTGCCAGCAGCTTAGATAAGATGGGACTACCAAATGGAGATGAGCAGTTCTTC.

This clone has just a few counts. As DNA, the CDR3 is TGTGCCAGTAGTATAGCTCAGGGGCTGAATTCACCCCTCCACTTT. It specifies CASSIAQGLNSPLHF. The rearrangement uses TRBV19 and TRBJ1-6; D may be TRBD1 (6 bases). The germline V and J ends were trimmed by 1 base and 7 bases, with 11 bases remaining between them. The CDR3 contains 15 residues. Germline loops: CDR1 LNHDA, CDR2 SQIVND (reference sequence).

Points on this clone: At one of its ends the junction is not consistent with the germline gene, which may arise from a read error. J is TRBJ1-2 and V is TRBV6-6, with D unclear. Germline V gene lookup returns CDR1 MNHNY and CDR2 SVGAGI (reference sequence). There are 14 residues in the CDR3. CDR3 sequence: CASTYLGYAGGYTF. In DNA form, the CDR3 reads TGTGCCAGCACTTACCTAGGGTACGCGGGTGGCTACACCTTC.

The table lists this clone with a count of one. The sample has other DNA sequences that encode this CDR3 too. The chain carries TRBV5-1 and TRBJ2-1, with TRBD2 matching over 7 bases. Per the germline V gene, CDR1 is SGHRS and CDR2 is YFSETQ. The J segment lost 4 bases and the V segment lost 0 bases, leaving 4 bases of the junction unmatched. The CDR3 has 15 amino acids. DNA of the CDR3: TGCGCCAGCAGCTTGGTGGGGGGAGGGTACAATGAGCAGTTCTTC. The encoded protein is CASSLVGGGYNEQFF.

This chain uses TRBV7-2 with TRBJ2-7; TRBD1 might be the D (6 bases). Trimming removed 5 bases at V and 2 bases at J, with 16 bases between. Germline V CDR1 and CDR2: SGHTA, FQGNSA. The CDR3 totals 15 residues. CDR3 region: CASSPGQIYTYEQYF. The CDR3 nucleotides read TGTGCCAGCAGCCCCGGACAGATTTATACCTACGAGCAGTACTTC.

The J gene is TRBJ2-5, the V gene TRBV7-6; tentatively, D is TRBD2 (7 bases). Germline loops: CDR1 SGHVS, CDR2 FNYEAQ. The CDR3 runs 16 residues. The V end was cut by 5 bases, the J end by 7 bases, with 23 bases between. CDR3: CASSNREGPAPGTQYF. The CDR3 DNA sequence: TGTGCCAGCAGCAACAGGGAGGGACCGGCCCCGGGGACCCAGTACTTC.

The chain carries TRBV4-2 and TRBJ1-5; 11 nucleotides line up with TRBD1. Germline CDR1 reads LGHNA; CDR2 reads YNFKEQ. CDR3 size: 16 residues. The junction had 5 bases not matched to a gene; V was cut back by 0 bases and J by 7 bases. Here the CDR3 reads CASSQDAGQGGQPQHF. The CDR3 DNA follows: TGTGCCAGCAGCCAAGATGCGGGACAGGGGGGGCAGCCCCAGCATTTT.

There are a few counts of this clone. The chain uses TRBV7-8 and TRBJ1-2; 7 nucleotides line up with TRBD1. This CDR3 contains 13 residues. The germline gives CDR1 SGHVS, CDR2 FQNEAQ. V shed 0 bases and J 5 bases; nucleotides not matched to a gene: 0. The DNA for the CDR3 is TGTGCCAGCAGCTTAGCGACAGGGTATGGCTACACCTTC. This sequence encodes CASSLATGYGYTF.

Only one count was recorded for this clone. The chain links TRBV5-1 to TRBJ1-1, with D tentatively TRBD1 (5 bases). Trimming stripped 1 base from V and 2 bases from J, with 12 bases between. CDR3 length equals 15 residues. The V gene's germline CDR1 is SGHRS and CDR2 YFSETQ. The CDR3 spells CASSLRLGGNTEAFF. CDR3 sequence (DNA): TGCGCCAGCAGCTTGCGACTGGGGGGTAACACTGAAGCTTTCTTT.

The gene calls are TRBV11-3 and TRBJ1-1, with a weak D call TRBD1 (5 bases). The CDR3 covers 13 residues. Germline V gene sequence: CDR1 SGHNT, CDR2 YENEEA. The V gene lost 5 bases and the J gene lost 4 bases, with 11 bases spanning the gap. The DNA for the CDR3 is TGTGCCAGCAGCGAAGTGGGGGGCACTGAAGCTTTCTTT. Translated, it gives CASSEVGGTEAFF.

The chain recombines TRBV9 with TRBJ2-7; maybe TRBD1 (6 bases). This CDR3 region has 15 residues. Trimming pared 0 bases from V and 3 bases from J, leaving 13 bases between. Germline V lookup: CDR1 SGDLS, CDR2 YYNGEE. The CDR3 bases are TGTGCCAGCAGCGTAGGGACCGGGACATACTACGAGCAGTACTTC. Protein: CASSVGTGTYYEQYF.

This chain links TRBV7-9 with TRBJ2-7, with TRBD1 matching over 9 bases. The germline V gene encodes CDR1 SEHNR and CDR2 FQNEAQ (reference sequence). J gave up 4 bases and V 1 base, and 8 bases lay outside the gene matches. The CDR3 consists of 16 residues. Here the CDR3 reads CASSLDDRGFSYEQYF. CDR3 nucleotides: TGTGCCAGCAGCTTAGATGACAGGGGGTTCTCGTACGAGCAGTACTTC. The variable domain in full, with the rest retrieved from reference TRBV7-9 and TRBJ2-7, is DTGVSQNPRHKITKRGQNVTFRCDPISEHNRLYWYRQTLGQGPEFLTYFQNEAQLEKSRLLSDRFSAERPKGSFSTLEIQRTEQGDSAMYLCASSLDDRGFSYEQYFGPGTRLTVT.

J is TRBJ2-1 and V is TRBV5-6; the match to TRBD2 covers 8 bases. CDR3 length: 16 residues. Germline V gene sequence: CDR1 SGHDT, CDR2 YYEEEE. V gave up 1 base and J gave up 5 bases; unmatched junction bases: 8. CDR3 nucleotides: TGTGCCAGCAGCTTGTACGCGGGAGGCACGAACAATGAGCAGTTCTTC. This codes for CASSLYAGGTNNEQFF.

This clone was picked up a small number of times. V and J are TRBV19 and TRBJ1-3, with TRBD1 matching over 7 bases. CDR1 LNHDA and CDR2 SQIVND come from the germline V gene (reference sequence). The CDR3 extends over 14 amino acids. After removal of 6 bases from V and 2 bases from J, the junction contained 4 bases not matched to a gene. The chain's CDR3 is CASRRDSAGNTIYF. In DNA form, the CDR3 reads TGTGCCAGTAGGAGGGACAGTGCTGGAAACACCATATATTTT. The full variable domain, completed using reference TRBV19 and TRBJ1-3, is DGGITQSPKYLFRKEGQNVTLSCEQNLNHDAMYWYRQDPGQGLRLIYYSQIVNDFQKGDIAEGYSVSREKKESFPLTVTSAQKNPTAFYLCASRRDSAGNTIYFGEGSWLTVV.

CDR3 sequence (DNA): TGCGCCAGCAGCCAAGGGGGTTGGCTAGCGGGAATGGGGGAGACCCAGTACTTC. This encodes CASSQGGWLAGMGETQYF. The chain links TRBV4-1 to TRBJ2-5; the match to TRBD2 covers 9 bases. Trimming removed 1 base from V and 5 bases from J; junction bases left unmatched: 14. Germline CDR1 reads MGHRA; CDR2 reads YSYEKL. There are 18 residues in the CDR3.

This chain joins TRBV2 and TRBJ2-3; no reliable D call. The V and J ends lost 6 bases and 6 bases respectively, with 10 bases between them. This CDR3 contains 12 residues. Germline CDR1 reads SNHLY; CDR2 reads FYNNEI. The CDR3 sequence is CASSLARDTQYF. Written as DNA, the CDR3 is TGTGCCAGCAGCCTTGCCCGGGATACGCAGTATTTT. Combining the CDR3 with reference TRBV2 and TRBJ2-3 gives the whole variable domain EPEVTQTPSHQVTQMGQEVILRCVPISNHLYFYWYRQILGQKVEFLVSFYNNEISEKSEIFDDQFSVERPDGSNFTLKIRSTKLEDSAMYFCASSLARDTQYFGPGTRLTVL.

Remarks on this clone: One end of the junction fails to match germline, which may point to a read error. The genes are TRBV14 and TRBJ1-1; no clear D. The CDR3 has 13 residues. CDR1 SGHDN and CDR2 FVKESK come from the germline V gene. CDR3 coding DNA: TGTGCCAGCAGCCAAGTTACTCCCTCTAAGATAATCTTT. Its protein is CASSQVTPSKIIF.

This chain uses TRBV28 with TRBJ2-1; no clear D. Germline lookup yields CDR1 MDHEN and CDR2 SYDVKM. V dropped 5 bases and J dropped 3 bases, with 14 bases sitting between them. This CDR3 comprises 15 residues. The CDR3 DNA is TGTGCCAGCAGTCCTACGTGGAGTTTCTACAATGAGCAGTTCTTC. Its translation: CASSPTWSFYNEQFF.

V gene TRBV7-6 combines with J gene TRBJ2-1, with 8 bases matching TRBD1. The germline gives CDR1 SGHVS, CDR2 FNYEAQ. This CDR3 contains 14 residues. With V trimmed by 6 bases and J by 4 bases, 5 bases remained unmatched. CDR3 region: CASSDRQGYNEQFF. CDR3 in DNA: TGTGCCAGCAGTGACAGACAGGGGTACAATGAGCAGTTCTTC.

The V and J genes are TRBV10-3 and TRBJ1-1; TRBD1 matches 8 bases. Germline CDR1 is ENHRY and CDR2 is SYGVKD. V was clipped by 7 bases and J by 0 bases; unmatched bases: 4. The CDR3 sequence is 14 residues long. CDR3 sequence reads: CAIKPQGVNTEAFF. As DNA, the CDR3 is TGTGCCATCAAACCACAGGGGGTGAACACTGAAGCTTTCTTT.